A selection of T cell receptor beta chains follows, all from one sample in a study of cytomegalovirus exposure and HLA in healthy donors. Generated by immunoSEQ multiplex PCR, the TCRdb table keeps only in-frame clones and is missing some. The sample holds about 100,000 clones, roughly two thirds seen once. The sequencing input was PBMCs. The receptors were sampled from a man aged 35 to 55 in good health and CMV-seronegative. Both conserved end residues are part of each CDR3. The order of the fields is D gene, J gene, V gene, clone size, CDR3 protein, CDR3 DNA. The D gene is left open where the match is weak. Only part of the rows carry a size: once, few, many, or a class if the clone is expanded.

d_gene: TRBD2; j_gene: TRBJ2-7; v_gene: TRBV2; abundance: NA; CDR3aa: CASSKLAGGSGTYEQYF; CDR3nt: TGTGCCAGCAGTAAGCTAGCGGGGGGGAGTGGGACCTACGAGCAGTACTTC
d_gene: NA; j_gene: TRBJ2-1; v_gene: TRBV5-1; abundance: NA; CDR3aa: CASSSDGTTVGGYNEQFF; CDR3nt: TGCGCCAGCAGCTCGGATGGTACGACAGTCGGAGGGTACAATGAGCAGTTCTTC
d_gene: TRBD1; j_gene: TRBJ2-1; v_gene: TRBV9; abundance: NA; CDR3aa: CASSVAGTGDSYNEQFF; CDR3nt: TGTGCCAGCAGCGTAGCTGGGACAGGTGATTCCTACAATGAGCAGTTCTTC
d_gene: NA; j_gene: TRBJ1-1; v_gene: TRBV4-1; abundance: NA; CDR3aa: CASSPRTATEAFF; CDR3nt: TGCGCCAGCAGCCCCAGGACAGCCACTGAAGCTTTCTTT
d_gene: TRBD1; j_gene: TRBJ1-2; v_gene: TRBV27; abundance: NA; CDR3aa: CASSPRQGVGYTF; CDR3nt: TGTGCCAGCAGTCCACGACAGGGGGTCGGCTACACCTTC
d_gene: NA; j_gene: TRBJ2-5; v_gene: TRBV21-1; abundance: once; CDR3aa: CASSKELNKTQYF; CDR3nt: TGTGCCAGCAGCAAGGAGCTTAACAAGACCCAGTACTTC
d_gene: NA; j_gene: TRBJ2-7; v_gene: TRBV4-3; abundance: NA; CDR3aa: CASSPGALYEQYF; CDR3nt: TGCGCCAGCAGCCCTGGGGCACTTTACGAGCAGTACTTC
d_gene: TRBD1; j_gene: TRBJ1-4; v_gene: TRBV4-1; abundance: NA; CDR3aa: CASSQRQGRYNEKLFF; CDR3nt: TGCGCCAGCAGCCAAAGACAGGGGCGATATAATGAAAAACTGTTTTTT
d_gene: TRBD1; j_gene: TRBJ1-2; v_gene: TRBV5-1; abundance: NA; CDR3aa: CASSPLGTENYGYTF; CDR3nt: TGCGCCAGCAGCCCGTTAGGGACAGAGAACTATGGCTACACCTTC
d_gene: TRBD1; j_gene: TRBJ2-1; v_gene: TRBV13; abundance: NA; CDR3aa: CASSTGTGGNWGNEQFF; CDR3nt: TGTGCCAGCAGCACCGGGACAGGGGGTAATTGGGGCAATGAGCAGTTCTTC
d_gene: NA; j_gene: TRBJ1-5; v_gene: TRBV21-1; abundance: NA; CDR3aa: CASTESDTGDNQPQHF; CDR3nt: TGTGCCAGCACCGAAAGCGATACAGGGGACAATCAGCCCCAGCATTTT
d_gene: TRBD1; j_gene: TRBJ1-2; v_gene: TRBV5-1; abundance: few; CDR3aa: CASRRDRQPDYGYTF; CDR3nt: TGCGCCAGCAGGCGGGACAGGCAGCCTGATTATGGCTACACCTTC
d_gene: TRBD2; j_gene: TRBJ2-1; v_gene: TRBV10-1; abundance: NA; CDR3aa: CASGALAGGFNEQFF; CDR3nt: TGCGCCAGCGGGGCTCTCGCCGGGGGGTTTAATGAGCAGTTCTTC
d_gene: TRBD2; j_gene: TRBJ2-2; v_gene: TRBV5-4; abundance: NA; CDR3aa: CASSLGGLAGGSTGELFF; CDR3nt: TGTGCCAGCAGCTTGGGGGGACTAGCGGGGGGGTCCACCGGGGAGCTGTTTTTT
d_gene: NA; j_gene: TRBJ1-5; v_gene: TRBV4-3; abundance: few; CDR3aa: CASSQEEGYGHKHF; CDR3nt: TGCGCCAGCAGCCAAGAGGAGGGCTATGGGCACAAGCATTTT
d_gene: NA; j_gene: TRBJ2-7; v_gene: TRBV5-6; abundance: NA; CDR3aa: CASGLQSSYEQYF; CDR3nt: TGTGCCAGCGGCTTACAGAGCTCCTACGAGCAGTACTTC
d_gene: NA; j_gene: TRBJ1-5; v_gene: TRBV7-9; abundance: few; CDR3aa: CSSSPTRGGDQPQHF; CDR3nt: TGTTCCAGCAGCCCAACCCGGGGGGGAGATCAGCCCCAGCATTTT
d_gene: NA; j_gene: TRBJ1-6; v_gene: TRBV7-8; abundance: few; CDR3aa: CASSHRDTNSPLHF; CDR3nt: TGTGCCAGCAGCCACCGGGACACGAATTCACCCCTCCACTTT
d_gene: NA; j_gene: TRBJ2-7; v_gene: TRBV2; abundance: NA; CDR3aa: CASIGRELYEQYF; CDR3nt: TGTGCCAGCATAGGCAGGGAACTATACGAGCAGTACTTC
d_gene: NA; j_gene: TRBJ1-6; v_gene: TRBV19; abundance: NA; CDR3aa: CASSNSGFDSPLHF; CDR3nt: TGTGCCAGTAGTAATTCAGGGTTCGATTCACCCCTCCACTTT
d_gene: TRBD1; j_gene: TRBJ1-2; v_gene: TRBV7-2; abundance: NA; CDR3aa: CASSLTGGEGYTF; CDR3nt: TGTGCCAGCAGCTTGACAGGGGGCGAGGGCTACACCTTC
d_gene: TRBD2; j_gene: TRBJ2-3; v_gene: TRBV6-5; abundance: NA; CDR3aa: CASRLTSGGTDTQYF; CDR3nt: TGTGCCAGCAGGCTTACTAGCGGGGGCACAGATACGCAGTATTTT
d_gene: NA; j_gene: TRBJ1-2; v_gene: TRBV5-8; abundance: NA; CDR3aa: CASSLTGYGYTF; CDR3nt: TGTGCCAGCAGCTTAACAGGCTATGGCTACACCTTC
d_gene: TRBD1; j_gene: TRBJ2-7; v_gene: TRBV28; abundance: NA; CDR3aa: CASTLRGQGTGEQYF; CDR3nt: TGTGCCAGCACCCTGAGGGGACAGGGGACGGGGGAGCAGTACTTC
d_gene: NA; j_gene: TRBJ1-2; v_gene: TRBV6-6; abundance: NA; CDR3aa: CASSYGGGNYGYTF; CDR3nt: TGTGCCAGCAGTTACGGGGGAGGGAACTATGGCTACACCTTC
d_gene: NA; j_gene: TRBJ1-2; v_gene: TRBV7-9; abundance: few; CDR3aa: CSSSLAGVGYTF; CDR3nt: TGTTCCAGCAGCTTAGCCGGGGTGGGCTACACCTTC
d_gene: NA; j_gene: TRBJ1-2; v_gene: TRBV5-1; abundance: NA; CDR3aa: CASSLEPPGYTF; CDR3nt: TGCGCCAGCAGCTTGGAGCCGCCGGGCTACACCTTC
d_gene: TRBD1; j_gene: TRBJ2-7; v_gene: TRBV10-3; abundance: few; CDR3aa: CAISGQGVNYEQYF; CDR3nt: TGTGCCATCAGTGGACAGGGGGTTAACTACGAGCAGTACTTC
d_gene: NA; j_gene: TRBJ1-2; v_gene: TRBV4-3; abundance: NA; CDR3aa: CASSQEESPGGLGYTF; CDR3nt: TGCGCCAGCAGCCAAGAAGAGAGCCCGGGGGGACTCGGCTACACCTTC
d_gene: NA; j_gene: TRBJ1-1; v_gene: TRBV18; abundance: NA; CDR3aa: CASSRGPPLNTEAFF; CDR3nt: TGTGCCAGCTCACGAGGGCCGCCTCTGAACACTGAAGCTTTCTTT
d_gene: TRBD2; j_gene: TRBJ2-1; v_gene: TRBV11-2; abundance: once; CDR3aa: CASRSLRGGDYNEQFF; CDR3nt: TGTGCCAGCAGGTCTCTGCGCGGGGGGGACTACAATGAGCAGTTCTTC
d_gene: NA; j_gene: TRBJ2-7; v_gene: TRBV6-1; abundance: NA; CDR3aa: CASARQGRTSYEQYF; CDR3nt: TGTGCCAGCGCGCGGCAGGGGCGAACCTCCTACGAGCAGTACTTC
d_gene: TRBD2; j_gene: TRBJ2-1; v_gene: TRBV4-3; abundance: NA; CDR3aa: CASSQELIAGGSYNEQFF; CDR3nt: TGCGCCAGCAGCCAAGAGTTAATAGCGGGGGGGTCCTACAATGAGCAGTTCTTC
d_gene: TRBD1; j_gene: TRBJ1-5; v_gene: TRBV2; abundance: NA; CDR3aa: CASSVGQGNQPQHF; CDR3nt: TGTGCCAGCAGTGTGGGACAGGGGAATCAGCCCCAGCATTTT
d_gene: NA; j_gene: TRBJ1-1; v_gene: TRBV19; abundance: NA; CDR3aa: CASSIGTQNTEAFF; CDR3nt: TGTGCCAGTAGTATCGGGACACAGAACACTGAAGCTTTCTTT
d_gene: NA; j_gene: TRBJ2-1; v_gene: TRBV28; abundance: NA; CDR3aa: CASSSGGISYNEQFF; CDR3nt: TGTGCCAGCAGTTCTGGGGGGATCTCCTACAATGAGCAGTTCTTC
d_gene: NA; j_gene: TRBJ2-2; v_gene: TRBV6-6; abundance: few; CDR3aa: CATHFSASTGELFF; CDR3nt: TGCGCCACCCATTTTAGCGCTAGCACCGGGGAGCTGTTTTTT
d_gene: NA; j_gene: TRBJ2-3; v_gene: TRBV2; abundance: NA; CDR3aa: CASSFGGGYTDTQYF; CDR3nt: TGTGCCAGCAGTTTTGGCGGGGGCTACACAGATACGCAGTATTTT
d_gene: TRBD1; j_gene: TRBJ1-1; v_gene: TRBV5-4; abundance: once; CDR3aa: CASSADRVNTEAFF; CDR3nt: TGTGCCAGCAGTGCAGACAGGGTGAACACTGAAGCTTTCTTT
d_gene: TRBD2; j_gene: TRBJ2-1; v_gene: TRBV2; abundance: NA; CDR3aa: CASTPGGINEQFF; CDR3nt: TGTGCCAGCACCCCCGGGGGGATCAATGAGCAGTTCTTC
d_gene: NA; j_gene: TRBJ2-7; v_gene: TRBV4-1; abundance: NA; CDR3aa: CASRKQGAPPYEQYF; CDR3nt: TGCGCCAGCAGGAAACAGGGCGCCCCCCCCTACGAGCAGTACTTC
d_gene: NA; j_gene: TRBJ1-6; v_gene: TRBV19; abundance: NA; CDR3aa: CASSIRSSYNSPLHF; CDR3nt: TGTGCCAGTAGTATCCGGAGCTCCTATAATTCACCCCTCCACTTT
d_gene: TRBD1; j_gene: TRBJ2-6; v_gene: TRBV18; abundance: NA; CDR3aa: CASRETGDAGANVLTF; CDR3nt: TGTGCCAGCCGGGAAACAGGGGACGCTGGGGCCAACGTCCTGACTTTC
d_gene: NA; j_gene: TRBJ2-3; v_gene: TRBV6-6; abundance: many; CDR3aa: CASSYGRAGTDTQYF; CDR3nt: TGTGCCAGCAGTTACGGGCGGGCAGGCACAGATACGCAGTATTTT
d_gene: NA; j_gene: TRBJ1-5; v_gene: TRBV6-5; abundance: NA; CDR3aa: CASQAGFHSNQPQHF; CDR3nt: TGTGCCAGCCAGGCGGGGTTCCATAGCAATCAGCCCCAGCATTTT
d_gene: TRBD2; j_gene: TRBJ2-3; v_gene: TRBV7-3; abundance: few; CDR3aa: CASSSTSGGDTDTQYF; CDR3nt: TGTGCCAGCAGCTCTACTAGCGGAGGAGACACAGATACGCAGTATTTT
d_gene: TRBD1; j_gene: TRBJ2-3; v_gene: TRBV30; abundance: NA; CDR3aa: CAWSNPGQASTDTQYF; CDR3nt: TGTGCCTGGAGTAATCCTGGACAGGCTAGCACAGATACGCAGTATTTT
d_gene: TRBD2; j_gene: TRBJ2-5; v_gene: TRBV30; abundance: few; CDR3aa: CAWTSGGSAQETQYF; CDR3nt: TGTGCCTGGACTAGCGGGGGTTCAGCTCAAGAGACCCAGTACTTC
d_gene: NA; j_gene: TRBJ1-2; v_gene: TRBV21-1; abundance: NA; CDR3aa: CASSKGRYPYGYTF; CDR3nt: TGTGCCAGCAGCAAAGGGCGGTATCCCTATGGCTACACCTTC